What follows are 14 T cell receptor beta chains derived from one specimen sequenced in a study of CD8 T cells in ankylosing spondylitis. Whole-study findings and limits: A TCR beta motif of several highly homologous variants seemed to mark ankylosing spondylitis blood.

These receptors' targets are unknown. MiXCR, run by TCRdb on the 5' RACE reads, gives a single entry per CDR3 protein. The profile shows a few hundred thousand distinct CDR3 sequences, under 25% of them singletons. The sequenced material came from blood, either unsorted or a sorted T cell fraction (not recorded which). These receptors all stem from a male donor with ankylosing spondylitis.

This clonotype was detected a few times. This sequence joins TRBV18 and TRBJ2-3, with 9 bases matching TRBD1. There are 17 residues in the CDR3. The germline CDR1 and CDR2 sequences are KGHSH and LQKENI. Trimming took 3 bases from V and 0 from J; bases not matched to a gene: 7. In DNA, the CDR3 is TGTGCCAGCTCACCGTGGGACAGGGACTCCAGCACAGATACGCAGTATTTT. This gives the protein CASSPWDRDSSTDTQYF.

This clonotype was seen only a few times. This chain connects TRBV5-1 to TRBJ2-1, with D tentatively TRBD2 (6 bases). With 4 bases removed from V and 1 base from J, the gap between germline ends came to 12 bases. The CDR3 runs 15 residues. Germline loops: CDR1 SGHRS, CDR2 YFSETQ. CDR3 sequence (DNA): TGCGCCAGCAGCCGGGGACTGTTTTCCTACAATGAGCAGTTCTTC. Amino acid sequence: CASSRGLFSYNEQFF. Full variable domain (missing parts from reference TRBV5-1 and TRBJ2-1): KAGVTQTPRYLIKTRGQQVTLSCSPISGHRSVSWYQQTPGQGLQFLFEYFSETQRNKGNFPGRFSGRQFSNSRSEMNVSTLELGDSALYLCASSRGLFSYNEQFFGPGTRLTVL.

The chain combines TRBV6-5 with TRBJ2-5; 7 bases map to TRBD1. The V segment lost 0 bases and the J segment 1 base; nucleotides outside the gene matches: 5. The germline gives CDR1 MNHEY, CDR2 SVGAGI. There are 16 residues in the CDR3. The CDR3 reads CASSYSAGGFQETQYF. The CDR3 nucleotides read TGTGCCAGCAGTTACTCGGCAGGGGGTTTCCAAGAGACCCAGTACTTC.

This rearrangement joins TRBV10-3 to TRBJ2-1, with TRBD2 matching over 8 bases. Germline V gene lookup returns CDR1 ENHRY and CDR2 SYGVKD. The CDR3 has 18 amino acids. The V gene end was trimmed by 3 bases and the J gene end by 3 bases; junction bases not matched to a gene: 13. The CDR3 DNA reads as TGTGCCATCAGTGACCGAACCGGGACTAGTAATCGCTACAATGAGCAGTTCTTC. Translation gives CAISDRTGTSNRYNEQFF.

This clonotype was seen a handful of times. This chain joins TRBV12-5 and TRBJ2-7; either TRBD1 or TRBD2 may fit D (5 bases each). The germline V gene encodes CDR1 LGHNT and CDR2 FRNRAP. This CDR3 has 13 amino acids. The V end was cut by 6 bases, the J end by 6 bases, with 15 bases between. CDR3 loop: CASGPTWGFEQYF. As DNA, the CDR3 is TGTGCTAGTGGACCCACTTGGGGGTTCGAGCAGTACTTC.

The chain combines TRBV5-1 with TRBJ2-7; D may be TRBD1 (6 bases). The CDR3 sequence is 15 residues long. Germline CDR1 and CDR2: SGHRS and YFSETQ. Trimming took off 3 bases at V and 0 bases at J, with 13 bases between the two ends. In nucleotides, the CDR3 is TGCGCCAGCAGCTACCGTCGGGACACCTCCTACGAGCAGTACTTC. It encodes CASSYRRDTSYEQYF.

This clonotype was found a few times. The rearrangement uses TRBV20-1 and TRBJ1-4, with unresolved D. V was cut by 4 bases and J by 6 bases, with 6 bases left in between. Germline CDR1 and CDR2: DFQATT and SNEGSKA (reference sequence). There are 11 residues in the CDR3. In nucleotides, the CDR3 is TGCAGTGCTAATCGGGATGAAAAACTGTTTTTT. Translated, it gives CSANRDEKLFF.

The chain has TRBV20-1 and TRBJ2-5; TRBD1 aligns across 11 bases. This CDR3 spans 16 amino acids. The V gene's germline CDR1 is DFQATT and CDR2 SNEGSKA (reference sequence). Germline trimming cut 0 bases from V and 5 bases from J; bases unmatched to any gene: 8. CDR3 coding DNA: TGCAGTGCTAGAGATCCGGGACAGGGGGGCACGGAGACCCAGTACTTC. Protein: CSARDPGQGGTETQYF.

This clonotype turned up a few times. The chain combines TRBV24-1 with TRBJ2-3; D is uncertain. The germline V gene has CDR1 KGHDR and CDR2 SFDVKD. The CDR3 loop spans 13 amino acids. Trimming removed 2 bases at V and 4 bases at J, with 6 bases between. The CDR3 nucleotides are TGTGCCACCAGTGATTCATCCTCAGATACGCAGTATTTT. Its translation is CATSDSSSDTQYF.

This clonotype was picked up many times. In DNA form, the CDR3 reads TGTGCCAGCAGATTAACAGGGGCGGCGTCCTACGAGCAGTACTTC. Translation gives CASRLTGAASYEQYF. This chain links TRBV6-5 with TRBJ2-7, with TRBD1 matching 7 bases. CDR3 length: 15 residues. Losses at the gene ends were 6 bases for V and 1 base for J; bases not matched to a gene: 9. Germline CDR1 and CDR2: MNHEY and SVGAGI.

This clonotype was recorded a few times. The chain joins TRBV28 to TRBJ2-1; 10 nucleotides align to TRBD2. The CDR3 contains 15 residues. Germline lookup yields CDR1 MDHEN and CDR2 SYDVKM. The V segment lost 6 bases and the J segment 3 bases; nucleotides outside the gene matches: 5. CDR3 sequence (DNA): TGTGCCAGCAGCATTAGCGGGAGGCTCTACAATGAGCAGTTCTTC. This gives the protein CASSISGRLYNEQFF.

V is TRBV29-1 and J is TRBJ1-6; D not certain. CDR1 is SQVTM and CDR2 is ANQGSEA in the germline V gene. The CDR3 length is 13 residues. The ends were cut back, 4 bases at V and 7 bases at J, with 11 bases in the middle. For the CDR3, the DNA is TGCAGCGTTGTTCTACAGCTGAATTCACCCCTCCACTTT. Encoded protein: CSVVLQLNSPLHF.

The chain couples TRBV4-2 to TRBJ1-1; tentative D call: TRBD1 (6 bases). Germline values: CDR1 LGHNA, CDR2 YNFKEQ. The V end was cut by 2 bases, the J end by 4 bases, with 14 bases between. The CDR3 extends over 15 amino acids. The CDR3 DNA follows: TGTGCCAGCAGCCAACCTGCTGGGGGCGGCACTGAAGCTTTCTTT. Protein product: CASSQPAGGGTEAFF.

This clonotype was counted a few times. This sequence joins TRBV6-5 and TRBJ1-1, with D hard to call. Germline V gives CDR1 MNHEY, CDR2 SVGAGI. CDR3 length: 12 amino acids. V shed 6 bases and J shed 4 bases, with 9 bases lying between them. The CDR3 is CASSPWGTEAFF. The CDR3, as DNA: TGTGCCAGCAGCCCCTGGGGCACTGAAGCTTTCTTT.